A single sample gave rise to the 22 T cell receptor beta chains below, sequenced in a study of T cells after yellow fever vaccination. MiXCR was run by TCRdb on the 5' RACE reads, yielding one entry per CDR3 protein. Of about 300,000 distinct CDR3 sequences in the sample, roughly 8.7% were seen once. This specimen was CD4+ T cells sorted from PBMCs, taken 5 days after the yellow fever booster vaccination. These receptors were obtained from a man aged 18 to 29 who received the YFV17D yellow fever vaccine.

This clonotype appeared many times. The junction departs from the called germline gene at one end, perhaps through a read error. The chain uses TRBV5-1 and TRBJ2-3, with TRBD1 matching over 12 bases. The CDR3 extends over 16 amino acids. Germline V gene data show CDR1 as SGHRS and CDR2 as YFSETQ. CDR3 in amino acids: CASRLGQGASTDTQYF. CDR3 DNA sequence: TGCGCCAGCCGCTTGGGACAGGGGGCCAGCACAGATACGCAGTATTTT.

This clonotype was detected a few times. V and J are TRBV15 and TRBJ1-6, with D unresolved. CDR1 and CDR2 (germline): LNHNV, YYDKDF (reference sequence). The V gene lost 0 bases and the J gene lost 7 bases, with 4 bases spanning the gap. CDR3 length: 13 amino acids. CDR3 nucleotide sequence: TGTGCCACCAGCAGAGATACCAATTCACCCCTCCACTTT. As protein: CATSRDTNSPLHF.

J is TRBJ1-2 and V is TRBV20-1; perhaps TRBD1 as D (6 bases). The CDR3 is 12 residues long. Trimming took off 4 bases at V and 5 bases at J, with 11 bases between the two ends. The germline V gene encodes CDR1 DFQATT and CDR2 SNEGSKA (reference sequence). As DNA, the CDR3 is TGCAGTGCTACAGGGGCCCCTTATGGCTACACCTTC. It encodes CSATGAPYGYTF.

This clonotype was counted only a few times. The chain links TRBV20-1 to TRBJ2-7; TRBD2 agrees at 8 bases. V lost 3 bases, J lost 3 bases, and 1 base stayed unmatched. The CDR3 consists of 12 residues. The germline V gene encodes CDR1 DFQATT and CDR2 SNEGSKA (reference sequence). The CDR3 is CSASRGGYEQYF. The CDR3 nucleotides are TGCAGTGCTAGTCGGGGGGGCTACGAGCAGTACTTC.

The CDR3 DNA sequence: TGTGCCAGCAGTTTAGGACAGGCGGCATCCAATGGCTACACCTTC. Translating it yields CASSLGQAASNGYTF. The V call is TRBV28, the J call TRBJ1-2; TRBD1 matches at 7 bases. In germline, CDR1 is MDHEN, CDR2 SYDVKM. After removal of 2 bases from V and 6 bases from J, the junction contained 9 bases not matched to a gene. The CDR3 is made up of 15 amino acids.

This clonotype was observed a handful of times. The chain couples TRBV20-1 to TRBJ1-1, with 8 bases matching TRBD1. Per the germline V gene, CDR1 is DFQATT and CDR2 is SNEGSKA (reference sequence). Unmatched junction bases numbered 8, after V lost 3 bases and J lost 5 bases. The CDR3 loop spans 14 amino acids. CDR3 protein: CSARRQGPRTEAFF. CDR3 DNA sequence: TGCAGTGCTAGGCGACAGGGGCCCCGGACTGAAGCTTTCTTT.

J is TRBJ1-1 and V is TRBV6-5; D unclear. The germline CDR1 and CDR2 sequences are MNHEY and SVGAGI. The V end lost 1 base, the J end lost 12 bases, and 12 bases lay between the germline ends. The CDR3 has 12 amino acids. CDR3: CASSYLAERPFF. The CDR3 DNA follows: TGTGCCAGCAGTTACTTGGCAGAAAGACCTTTCTTT.

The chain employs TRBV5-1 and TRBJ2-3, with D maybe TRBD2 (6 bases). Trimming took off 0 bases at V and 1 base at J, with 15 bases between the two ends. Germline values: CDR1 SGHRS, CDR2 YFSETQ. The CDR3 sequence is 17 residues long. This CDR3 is CASSLDPGGAGTDTQYF. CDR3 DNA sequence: TGCGCCAGCAGCTTGGACCCCGGGGGTGCGGGCACAGATACGCAGTATTTT.

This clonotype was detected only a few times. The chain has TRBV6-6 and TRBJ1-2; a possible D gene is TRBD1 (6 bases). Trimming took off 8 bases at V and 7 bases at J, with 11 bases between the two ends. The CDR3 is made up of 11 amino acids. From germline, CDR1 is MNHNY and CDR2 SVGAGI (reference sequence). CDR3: CASGGAAGYTF. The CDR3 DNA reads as TGTGCCAGCGGGGGGGCGGCTGGCTACACCTTC.

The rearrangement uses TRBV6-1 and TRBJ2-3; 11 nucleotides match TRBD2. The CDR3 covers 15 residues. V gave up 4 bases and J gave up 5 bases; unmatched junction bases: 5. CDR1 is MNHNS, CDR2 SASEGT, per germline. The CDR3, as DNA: TGTGCCAGCAGTGTAGCGGGGGGGCGTGGAGATACGCAGTATTTT. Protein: CASSVAGGRGDTQYF.

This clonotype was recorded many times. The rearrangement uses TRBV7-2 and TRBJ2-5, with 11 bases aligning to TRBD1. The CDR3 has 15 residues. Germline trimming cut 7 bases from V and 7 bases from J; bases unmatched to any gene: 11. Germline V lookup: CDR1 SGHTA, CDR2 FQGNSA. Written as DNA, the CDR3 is TGTGCCAGCACCCCCGGACAGGGGGCGGGGGGGACCCAGTACTTC. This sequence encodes CASTPGQGAGGTQYF.

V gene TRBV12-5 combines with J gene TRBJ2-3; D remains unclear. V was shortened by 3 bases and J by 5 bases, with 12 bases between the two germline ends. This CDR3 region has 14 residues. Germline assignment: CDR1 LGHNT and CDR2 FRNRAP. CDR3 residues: CASGLEVVEDTQYF. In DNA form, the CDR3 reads TGTGCTAGTGGTTTAGAGGTTGTAGAAGATACGCAGTATTTT.

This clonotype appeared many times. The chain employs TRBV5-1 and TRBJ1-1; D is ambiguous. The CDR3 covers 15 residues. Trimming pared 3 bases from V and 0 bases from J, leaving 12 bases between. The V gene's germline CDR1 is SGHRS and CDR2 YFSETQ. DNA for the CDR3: TGCGCCAGCAGCTCCCGGGGAAACATGAACACTGAAGCTTTCTTT. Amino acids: CASSSRGNMNTEAFF.

For the CDR3, the DNA is TGTGCCAGCAGGGGTGATAGCGGGGGGGCCCATGAGCAGTTCTTC. Protein sequence: CASRGDSGGAHEQFF. This chain connects TRBV6-1 to TRBJ2-1; 11 bases align to TRBD2. Unmatched junction bases numbered 9, after V lost 6 bases and J lost 8 bases. CDR3 length: 15 amino acids. The germline CDR1 and CDR2 sequences are MNHNS and SASEGT.

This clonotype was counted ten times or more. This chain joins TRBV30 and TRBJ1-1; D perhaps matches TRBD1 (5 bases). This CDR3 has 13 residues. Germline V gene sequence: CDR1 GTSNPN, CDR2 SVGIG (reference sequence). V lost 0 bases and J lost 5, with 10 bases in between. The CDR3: CAWSVGVGTEAFF. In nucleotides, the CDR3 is TGTGCCTGGAGTGTAGGGGTAGGGACTGAAGCTTTCTTT.

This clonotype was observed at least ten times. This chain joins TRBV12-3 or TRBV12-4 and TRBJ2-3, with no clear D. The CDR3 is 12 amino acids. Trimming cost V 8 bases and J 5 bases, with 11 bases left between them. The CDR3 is CASGSWEDTQYF. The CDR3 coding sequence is TGTGCCAGCGGAAGTTGGGAAGATACGCAGTATTTT.

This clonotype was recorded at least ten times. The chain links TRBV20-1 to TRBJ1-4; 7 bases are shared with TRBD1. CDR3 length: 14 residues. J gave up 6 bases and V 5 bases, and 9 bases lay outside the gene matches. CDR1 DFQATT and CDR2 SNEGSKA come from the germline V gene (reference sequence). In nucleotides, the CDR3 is TGCAGTGCTCTCGACAGGGTGGGAGATGAAAAACTGTTTTTT. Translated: CSALDRVGDEKLFF.

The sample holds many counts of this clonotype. CDR3 bases: TGCGCCAGCAGTCGCCTCGACAGATCCTACGAGCAGTACTTC. It yields the protein CASSRLDRSYEQYF. This rearrangement joins TRBV4-3 to TRBJ2-7; a possible D gene is TRBD1 (5 bases). CDR3 length equals 14 residues. From germline, CDR1 is LGHNA and CDR2 YSLEER. V shed 6 bases and J shed 1 base, with 13 bases lying between them.

Here the CDR3 DNA reads TGTGCCAGCAGTTACCGAGGGGACGCCGCCTACGAGCAGTACTTC. Translation gives CASSYRGDAAYEQYF. V and J are TRBV6-5 and TRBJ2-7; the D gene could be TRBD1 or TRBD2 (5 bases each). The germline gives CDR1 MNHEY, CDR2 SVGAGI. The CDR3 spans 15 residues. With 2 bases removed from V and 2 bases from J, the gap between germline ends came to 13 bases.

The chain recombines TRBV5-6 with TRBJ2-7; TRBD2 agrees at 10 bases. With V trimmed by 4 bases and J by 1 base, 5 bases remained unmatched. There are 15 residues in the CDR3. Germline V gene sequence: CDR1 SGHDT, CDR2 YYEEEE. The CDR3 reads CASSPIAGGSYEQYV. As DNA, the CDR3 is TGTGCCAGCAGCCCTATAGCGGGGGGTTCCTACGAGCAGTACGTC.

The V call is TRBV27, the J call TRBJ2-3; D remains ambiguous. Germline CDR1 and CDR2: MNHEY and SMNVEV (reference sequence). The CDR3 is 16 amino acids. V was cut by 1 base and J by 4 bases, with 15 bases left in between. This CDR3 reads CASSLYDVHRSDTQYF. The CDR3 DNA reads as TGTGCCAGCAGTTTATACGACGTCCATAGGTCAGATACGCAGTATTTT.

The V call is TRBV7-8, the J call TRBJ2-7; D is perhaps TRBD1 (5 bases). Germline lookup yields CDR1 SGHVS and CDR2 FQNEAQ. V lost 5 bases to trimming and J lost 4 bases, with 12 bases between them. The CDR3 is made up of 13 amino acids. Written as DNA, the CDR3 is TGTGCCAGCAGCCTAGATCAGGGTTACGAGCAGTACGTC. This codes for CASSLDQGYEQYV.